These T cell receptor beta chains were read from a single sample in a study of tumor-infiltrating lymphocytes in primary liver carcinoma. Each CDR3 protein gets one entry after TCRdb re-called the multiplex PCR reads with MiXCR. The sample contains about 120,000 distinct CDR3 sequences, around two thirds of which appear only once. Sequencing was done on a sample of liver tumor tissue from sampling region 1. The receptors were gathered from a woman aged 60-70 years with primary liver carcinoma and hepatitis B virus infection. Both conserved end residues are part of each CDR3. D genes are given only for firm matches. Some rows have no size entry. The others give once, few or many, or a class for an expanded clone.

V: TRBV11-2; J: TRBJ2-5; size: many; length: 14; D: .; CDR3: CASSSMTAVETQYF; DNA: TGTGCCAGCAGCTCAATGACAGCGGTCGAGACCCAGTACTTC
V: TRBV28; J: TRBJ2-2; size: .; length: 15; D: .; CDR3: CASSLLNRQAGELFF; DNA: TGTGCCAGCAGTTTATTGAACAGGCAGGCCGGGGAGCTGTTTTTT
V: TRBV14; J: TRBJ2-4; size: .; length: 18; D: TRBD2; CDR3: CASSHLSDNGRSVNIRYF; DNA: TGTGCCAGCAGCCACTTGTCCGATAACGGGAGGTCGGTAAACATTCGGTACTTC
V: TRBV10-1; J: TRBJ1-1; size: many; length: 13; D: .; CDR3: CASSPQVNTEAFF; DNA: TGCGCCAGCAGTCCTCAAGTGAACACTGAAGCTTTCTTT
V: TRBV11-3; J: TRBJ2-1; size: .; length: 14; D: .; CDR3: CASGARYMVYEQFF; DNA: TGTGCCAGCGGCGCTCGGTACATGGTATACGAGCAGTTCTTC
V: TRBV7-9; J: TRBJ2-2; size: .; length: 17; D: TRBD2; CDR3: CASRQETSGSTTGELLF; DNA: TGTGCCAGCAGGCAAGAGACTAGCGGGAGCACCACCGGGGAGCTGCTTTTT
V: TRBV10-2; J: TRBJ2-2; size: .; length: 16; D: .; CDR3: CASSEHQDMNTGELFF; DNA: TGCGCCAGTAGTGAGCACCAGGACATGAACACCGGGGAGCTGTTTTTT
V: TRBV28; J: TRBJ2-5; size: many; length: 14; D: .; CDR3: CASSHYREQETQYF; DNA: TGTGCCAGCAGCCATTACAGGGAACAAGAGACCCAGTACTTC
V: TRBV2; J: TRBJ1-2; size: .; length: 14; D: TRBD1; CDR3: CASSGQGAGYGYTF; DNA: TGTGCCAGCAGTGGACAGGGGGCCGGCTATGGCTACACCTTC
V: TRBV6-5; J: TRBJ2-1; size: many; length: 15; D: .; CDR3: CASNRDPSSYNEQFF; DNA: TGTGCCAGCAACCGGGACCCCAGCTCCTACAATGAGCAGTTCTTC
V: TRBV28; J: TRBJ1-2; size: few; length: 11; D: .; CDR3: CASMANYGYTF; DNA: TGTGCCAGCATGGCTAACTATGGCTACACCTTC
V: TRBV29-1; J: TRBJ2-3; size: many; length: 14; D: .; CDR3: CSAETARGTDTQYF; DNA: TGCAGCGCCGAGACAGCCCGCGGCACAGATACGCAGTATTTT
V: TRBV4-1; J: TRBJ1-2; size: many; length: 16; D: TRBD1; CDR3: CASSGNRGPANYGYTF; DNA: TGCGCCAGCAGTGGGAACAGGGGGCCGGCTAACTATGGCTACACCTTC
V: TRBV29-1; J: TRBJ1-5; size: many; length: 12; D: .; CDR3: CSVVEGGQPQHF; DNA: TGCAGCGTTGTTGAGGGTGGTCAGCCCCAGCATTTT
V: TRBV11-2; J: TRBJ2-7; size: medium-sized; length: 14; D: .; CDR3: CASSLEPGPNEQYF; DNA: TGTGCCAGCAGCTTAGAGCCGGGTCCGAACGAGCAGTACTTC
V: TRBV4-2; J: TRBJ2-7; size: .; length: 18; D: TRBD2; CDR3: CASSQDRPSGSTRYEQHF; DNA: TGTGCCAGCAGCCAAGATCGGCCTAGCGGGAGTACCCGCTACGAGCAGCACTTC
V: TRBV5-5; J: TRBJ2-3; size: many; length: 18; D: .; CDR3: CASSLARGSQRGTDTQYF; DNA: TGTGCCAGCAGCTTGGCCAGGGGCAGCCAGAGAGGCACAGATACGCAGTATTTT
V: TRBV29-1; J: TRBJ1-2; size: many; length: 13; D: .; CDR3: CSGRDPHNYGYTF; DNA: TGCAGCGGCCGGGACCCACATAACTATGGCTACACCTTC
V: TRBV12-3/TRBV12-4; J: TRBJ2-1; size: many; length: 15; D: TRBD2; CDR3: CASSPAGGSGKGSFF; DNA: TGTGCCAGCAGTCCCGCCGGGGGTAGCGGGAAAGGGTCGTTCTTC